This record looks at one T cell receptor beta chain sequence and its context. This clone has a single count. The specificity of this receptor is unknown. Base qualities are not recorded, but no much larger clone differs from it by a single base. TCRbeta CDR3 regions were amplified from genomic DNA by means of the immunoSEQ Assay, a bias-controlled multiplex PCR. From the authors' description of their analysis: The number of nucleated cells in each sample was estimated by amplification of reference gene primers within the assay. Sequence reads were collapsed and filtered to measure the absolute abundance of every unique TCRbeta CDR3 rearrangement. For each sample, productive Simpson clonality was calculated as the square root of Simpson's diversity index across productive rearrangements. TCRdb retrieved this table from immuneACCESS and kept in-frame rearrangements only. Not all clones are present; in checked studies, unresolved V genes account for under half, and no reason is known for the remainder. For V, J and clone size, that table is used; D and trimming come from the DNA. The sample table records about 45,000 clones; 55% to 75% of these occur just once. The biggest ten clones account for 6.2% of the sample.

The CDR3 has 15 amino acids, counting the end cysteine and phenylalanine. The DNA shown is the 45-base CDR3, in frame from base 1. V drops 3 bases and J drops 4 bases, leaving 15 bases in between. CDR1 and CDR2, looked up from the germline V gene, are MNHNS and SASEGT. Collaborating institutions collected whole blood in K2EDTA tubes following their own protocols. For TCRbeta analysis, collaborators shipped samples as frozen whole blood, isolated PBMCs, or DNA extracted from either of those sample types. The data were obtained in a study of blood T cell repertoires in COVID-19 (dated by TCRdb to 2020 to 2021). At the level of the whole study: Samples from collaborators originated in the United States, Italy and Spain and spanned both the acute and convalescent phases of COVID-19. The samples were drawn from the first 160 participants of the ongoing ImmuneRACE study and from under 1,500 subjects provided by 6 global collaborators. Sample metadata almost always included a de-identified subject ID, COVID-19 status, age in years and sex. Where HLA class I and class II types were available, the types were taken from metadata supplied by the sample provider, not from assay-based typing. The prospective study material was composed of cDNA or gDNA derived from T cells, B-cell-depleted T cells, or PBMCs. A freely available public database, intended as a resource for researchers studying the immune response to SARS-CoV-2, is where the repertoires were released. Subjects who had been exposed to COVID-19, were actively infected with it, or had recovered from it provided the deeply sampled blood TCRbeta repertoires that made up the dataset. Here is what the overall study found, with its caveats: Clinical and demographic metadata were provided uncurated, with the amount varying by source and participant.

Sequencing used peripheral blood. The rearrangement combines TRBV6-1 with TRBJ1-1; perhaps TRBD1 is the D gene, with 5 bases matching. This TCR was sampled from an older man with acute or convalescent COVID-19. This receptor has the CDR3 CASSEFSRGFTEAFF. The bases are TGTGCCAGCAGTGAGTTTAGTAGGGGTTTCACTGAAGCTTTCTTT.